A selection of T cell receptor beta chains follows, all from one sample in a study of blood T cell repertoires in COVID-19. TCRdb keeps only in-frame clones here, not all; method: immunoSEQ multiplex PCR. The sample holds approximately 50,000 clones, approximately 84% seen once. The sequenced sample consisted of peripheral blood. All receptors come from a man between 65 and 79 years old with active COVID-19. Each CDR3 is given with its conserved first and last residue. The order of the fields is D gene, V gene, J gene, clone size, CDR3 DNA, CDR3 protein. A D gene is named only where the DNA matches it firmly. The size entry is marked missing in some rows and otherwise reads once, few, many or a size class.

d_call: NA; v_call: TRBV19; j_call: TRBJ1-1; clone_size: NA; cdr3_nt: TGTGCCAGTACCGACAGGTTGAACACTGAAGCTTTCTTT; cdr3_aa: CASTDRLNTEAFF
d_call: NA; v_call: TRBV7-2; j_call: TRBJ1-5; clone_size: NA; cdr3_nt: TGTGCCAGCAGCTCTCTCGGGACACCTCTTAGCAATCAGCCCCAGCATTTT; cdr3_aa: CASSSLGTPLSNQPQHF
d_call: TRBD1; v_call: TRBV9; j_call: TRBJ2-3; clone_size: NA; cdr3_nt: TGTGCCAGCAGCGCCGGACAGGTTTTCACAGATACGCAGTATTTT; cdr3_aa: CASSAGQVFTDTQYF
d_call: TRBD1; v_call: TRBV5-1; j_call: TRBJ1-2; clone_size: NA; cdr3_nt: TGCGCCAGCAGCCCCTTACAGGGGGCCTATGGCTACACCTTC; cdr3_aa: CASSPLQGAYGYTF
d_call: TRBD1; v_call: TRBV7-2; j_call: TRBJ1-1; clone_size: NA; cdr3_nt: TGTGCCAGCAGCAGCCCTCCCGGGACAGCGAGACTGGATGAAGCTTTCTTT; cdr3_aa: CASSSPPGTARLDEAFF
d_call: NA; v_call: TRBV18; j_call: TRBJ2-7; clone_size: NA; cdr3_nt: TGTGCCAGCTCCCTCTACGCTCCGGGAAGCTCTTCCGAGCAGTACTTC; cdr3_aa: CASSLYAPGSSSEQYF
d_call: NA; v_call: TRBV3-1/TRBV3-2; j_call: TRBJ1-1; clone_size: few; cdr3_nt: TGTGCCAGCAGTGATAACCAACAGGGTGAAGCTTTCTTT; cdr3_aa: CASSDNQQGEAFF
d_call: NA; v_call: TRBV19; j_call: TRBJ1-6; clone_size: NA; cdr3_nt: TGTGCCAGTAGTTACCAGGGTCACTCACCCCTCCACTTT; cdr3_aa: CASSYQGHSPLHF
d_call: NA; v_call: TRBV30; j_call: TRBJ2-5; clone_size: once; cdr3_nt: TGTGCCTGGGGGAGAGAGACCCAGTACTTC; cdr3_aa: CAWGRETQYF
d_call: TRBD1; v_call: TRBV7-3; j_call: TRBJ2-1; clone_size: NA; cdr3_nt: TGTGCCAGCAGCTCGGCAGGACAGGGGGCTAGTGAGCAGTTCTTC; cdr3_aa: CASSSAGQGASEQFF
d_call: NA; v_call: TRBV29-1; j_call: TRBJ1-2; clone_size: NA; cdr3_nt: TGCAGCGTCGGAGACAGGAGTAATAACTATGGCTACACCTTC; cdr3_aa: CSVGDRSNNYGYTF
d_call: NA; v_call: TRBV2; j_call: TRBJ2-1; clone_size: NA; cdr3_nt: TGTGCCAGCAGTATACGGAATGAGCAGTTCTTC; cdr3_aa: CASSIRNEQFF
d_call: TRBD1; v_call: TRBV7-2; j_call: TRBJ1-1; clone_size: NA; cdr3_nt: TGTGCCAGCAGCCCTCGACAGGGCCTTGCGAACACTGAAGCTTTCTTT; cdr3_aa: CASSPRQGLANTEAFF
d_call: TRBD1; v_call: TRBV6-6; j_call: TRBJ1-1; clone_size: NA; cdr3_nt: TGTGCCAGCAGCCTAAGGGGACAGGTGAACACTGAAGCTTTCTTT; cdr3_aa: CASSLRGQVNTEAFF
d_call: NA; v_call: TRBV5-1; j_call: TRBJ1-2; clone_size: NA; cdr3_nt: TGCGCCAGCGAGGGCGGGGAGCATGGCTACACCTTC; cdr3_aa: CASEGGEHGYTF
d_call: TRBD1; v_call: TRBV7-2; j_call: TRBJ1-2; clone_size: NA; cdr3_nt: TGTGCCAGCAGCCCAAGGACAGGGGGCGGATATGGCTACACCTTC; cdr3_aa: CASSPRTGGGYGYTF
d_call: NA; v_call: TRBV19; j_call: TRBJ2-6; clone_size: NA; cdr3_nt: TGTGCCAGTAGTCTCAGGATCTCTGGGGCCAACGTCCTGACTTTC; cdr3_aa: CASSLRISGANVLTF
d_call: NA; v_call: TRBV21-1; j_call: TRBJ2-5; clone_size: NA; cdr3_nt: TGTGCCAGCAGCCAAGGATCTAGCGGCAGGGGTTTCCAAGAGACCCAGTACTTC; cdr3_aa: CASSQGSSGRGFQETQYF
d_call: NA; v_call: TRBV7-9; j_call: TRBJ1-3; clone_size: NA; cdr3_nt: TGTGCCAGCAGCTTAGCGCCGGGGAGCTCTGGAAACACCATATATTTT; cdr3_aa: CASSLAPGSSGNTIYF
d_call: NA; v_call: TRBV2; j_call: TRBJ1-6; clone_size: few; cdr3_nt: TGTGCCAGCAGAGAGCGGGGCTTAGATTCACCCCTCCACTTT; cdr3_aa: CASRERGLDSPLHF
d_call: NA; v_call: TRBV5-1; j_call: TRBJ2-3; clone_size: NA; cdr3_nt: TGCGCCAGCAGTTCAATGGACAGCCGCACAGATACACAGTATTTT; cdr3_aa: CASSSMDSRTDTQYF
d_call: TRBD1; v_call: TRBV6-4; j_call: TRBJ1-2; clone_size: NA; cdr3_nt: TGTGCCAGCAGTGACTCGAAGGGCAGGGGGTACGGCTACACCTTC; cdr3_aa: CASSDSKGRGYGYTF
d_call: NA; v_call: TRBV20-1; j_call: TRBJ2-2; clone_size: NA; cdr3_nt: TGCAGTGCTAGTTCCAGGGCAGGGGCCACCGGGGAGCTGTTTTTT; cdr3_aa: CSASSRAGATGELFF
d_call: NA; v_call: TRBV9; j_call: TRBJ2-7; clone_size: NA; cdr3_nt: TGTGCCAGCAGCGTCAGCGGTCGAGCCTCCTACGAGCAGTACTTC; cdr3_aa: CASSVSGRASYEQYF
d_call: TRBD2; v_call: TRBV4-2; j_call: TRBJ2-7; clone_size: NA; cdr3_nt: TGTGCCAGCAGCCCAGCGGGAGGAGGCTACGAGCAGTACTTC; cdr3_aa: CASSPAGGGYEQYF
d_call: TRBD1; v_call: TRBV29-1; j_call: TRBJ2-1; clone_size: NA; cdr3_nt: TGCAGCGTTGAATGGCGGGACAGGAGCTACAATGAGCAGTTCTTC; cdr3_aa: CSVEWRDRSYNEQFF
d_call: NA; v_call: TRBV6-2/TRBV6-3; j_call: TRBJ1-1; clone_size: NA; cdr3_nt: TGTGCCAGCAGTTGGGGGGGCAGGACTGAAGCTTTCTTT; cdr3_aa: CASSWGGRTEAFF
d_call: NA; v_call: TRBV9; j_call: TRBJ2-1; clone_size: NA; cdr3_nt: TGTGCCAGCAGCGTAGGGCTAGCCTCCAATTACAATGAGCAGTTCTTC; cdr3_aa: CASSVGLASNYNEQFF
d_call: NA; v_call: TRBV5-1; j_call: TRBJ1-1; clone_size: NA; cdr3_nt: TGCGCCAGCAGCTTGTTCCCAGGACACTTTGAAGCTTTCTTT; cdr3_aa: CASSLFPGHFEAFF
d_call: TRBD1; v_call: TRBV4-1; j_call: TRBJ2-2; clone_size: NA; cdr3_nt: TGCGCCAGCAGCAAACAGACAGGGGTGAACACCGGGGAGCTGTTTTTT; cdr3_aa: CASSKQTGVNTGELFF
d_call: NA; v_call: TRBV6-5; j_call: TRBJ2-3; clone_size: NA; cdr3_nt: TGTGCCAGCAGTTATTTAGACCAGCGAGGCGATACGCAGTATTTT; cdr3_aa: CASSYLDQRGDTQYF
d_call: TRBD2; v_call: TRBV2; j_call: TRBJ2-5; clone_size: NA; cdr3_nt: TGTGCCAGCAGTGGGGCGGGAGGCAAAGAGACCCAGTACTTC; cdr3_aa: CASSGAGGKETQYF
d_call: TRBD1; v_call: TRBV5-1; j_call: TRBJ2-3; clone_size: NA; cdr3_nt: TGCGCCAGCAGCTTAGGGGGCGACACAGATACGCAGTATTTT; cdr3_aa: CASSLGGDTDTQYF
d_call: TRBD1; v_call: TRBV6-5; j_call: TRBJ1-5; clone_size: NA; cdr3_nt: TGTGCCAGCACCGACAGGGCCCTTGGCAATCAGCCCCAGCATTTT; cdr3_aa: CASTDRALGNQPQHF
d_call: NA; v_call: TRBV27; j_call: TRBJ2-7; clone_size: NA; cdr3_nt: TGTGCCAGCAGTATAGGACAAACCTACGAGCAGTACTTC; cdr3_aa: CASSIGQTYEQYF
d_call: TRBD2; v_call: TRBV9; j_call: TRBJ2-1; clone_size: NA; cdr3_nt: TGTGCCAGCAGCGTATCGTCTAGCGGGTACAATGAGCAGTTCTTC; cdr3_aa: CASSVSSSGYNEQFF
d_call: TRBD1; v_call: TRBV5-1; j_call: TRBJ2-3; clone_size: NA; cdr3_nt: TGCGCCAGCAGGTCCGGGACAGGGGGCCTAGATACGCAGTATTTT; cdr3_aa: CASRSGTGGLDTQYF
d_call: TRBD2; v_call: TRBV7-2; j_call: TRBJ2-1; clone_size: NA; cdr3_nt: TGTGCCAGCAGCTTAGAGGGACTAGCGGGAGATGAGCAGTTCTTC; cdr3_aa: CASSLEGLAGDEQFF
d_call: TRBD2; v_call: TRBV11-2; j_call: TRBJ2-1; clone_size: NA; cdr3_nt: TGTGCCAGCAGCTTACCGCCGGGAGGGAAAAATGAGCAGTTCTTC; cdr3_aa: CASSLPPGGKNEQFF
d_call: TRBD2; v_call: TRBV7-4; j_call: TRBJ2-1; clone_size: NA; cdr3_nt: TGTGCCAGCAGCCACCTATTACAGGGGACTAGCGGAGTCCTACCTTACAATGAGCAGTTCTTC; cdr3_aa: CASSHLLQGTSGVLPYNEQFF
d_call: TRBD1; v_call: TRBV6-5; j_call: TRBJ1-1; clone_size: NA; cdr3_nt: TGTGCCAGCAGCCTCGATCAGGGGGCGCGAACTGAAGCTTTCTTT; cdr3_aa: CASSLDQGARTEAFF
d_call: NA; v_call: TRBV28; j_call: TRBJ2-1; clone_size: NA; cdr3_nt: TGTGCCAGCAGGAGCTCCTACAATGAGCAGTTCTTC; cdr3_aa: CASRSSYNEQFF
d_call: TRBD2; v_call: TRBV7-7; j_call: TRBJ2-5; clone_size: NA; cdr3_nt: TGTGCCGGCAGCCTCGGGACTAGTGTGGAGACCCAGTACTTC; cdr3_aa: CAGSLGTSVETQYF
d_call: TRBD2; v_call: TRBV5-4; j_call: TRBJ2-1; clone_size: NA; cdr3_nt: TGTGCCAGCAGCTGGGGACTAGCGGGAGTCTCCAATGAGCAGTTCTTC; cdr3_aa: CASSWGLAGVSNEQFF